The 22 T cell receptor beta chains below were found in one sample sequenced in a study of cytomegalovirus exposure and HLA in healthy donors. PCR amplification relied on 60 Vbeta primers (plus 13 Jbeta primers). The table came from immunoSEQ multiplex PCR; TCRdb's copy has only in-frame clones and leaves some out. The sample includes around 93,000 clones, roughly 63% of them seen just once. Sequenced material: PBMCs. These receptors all stem from a boy between 10 and 17 years old in good health and CMV-seropositive.

The chain couples TRBV6-1 to TRBJ1-5; 7 bases align to TRBD1. The length of the CDR3 is 14 residues. The germline CDR1 and CDR2 sequences are MNHNS and SASEGT. J was trimmed by 6 bases and V by 8 bases; bases with no gene match: 10. This CDR3 is CASGLEGGSQPQHF. Here the CDR3 DNA reads TGTGCCAGCGGGTTGGAAGGGGGCAGTCAGCCCCAGCATTTT.

The genes are TRBV7-3 and TRBJ2-1; TRBD2 agrees at 8 bases. The CDR3 contains 16 residues. Germline CDR1 and CDR2: SGHTA and FQGTGA. The junction had 6 bases not matched to a gene; V was cut back by 2 bases and J by 3 bases. The CDR3 here is CASSLSPGGRYNEQFF. The DNA for the CDR3 is TGTGCCAGCAGCTTATCCCCGGGGGGGCGCTACAATGAGCAGTTCTTC.

This clone occurred once. This chain joins TRBV4-2 and TRBJ2-7; 11 bases match TRBD1. Germline trimming cut 4 bases from V and 2 bases from J; bases unmatched to any gene: 4. CDR1 LGHNA and CDR2 YNFKEQ come from the germline V gene. The CDR3 is made up of 15 amino acids. The CDR3: CASSRGTGGAYEQYF. CDR3 sequence (DNA): TGTGCCAGCAGCCGCGGGACAGGGGGGGCCTACGAGCAGTACTTC.

The chain combines TRBV20-1 with TRBJ2-1; D ambiguous. Germline lookup yields CDR1 DFQATT and CDR2 SNEGSKA (reference sequence). CDR3 size: 11 residues. CDR3 nucleotides: TGCTCCTATTCTAATCCCAATGAGCAGTTCTTC. It codes for CSYSNPNEQFF.

This clone has only one observation. The V call is TRBV7-9, the J call TRBJ2-7; a possible D gene is TRBD1 (6 bases). V was cut by 3 bases and J by 2 bases, with 17 bases left in between. The germline CDR1 and CDR2 sequences are SEHNR and FQNEAQ (reference sequence). There are 16 residues in the CDR3. CDR3 sequence reads: CASSFAYGQPPYEQYF. DNA for the CDR3: TGTGCCAGCAGCTTCGCCTACGGACAGCCTCCCTACGAGCAGTACTTC.

The V gene is TRBV15, the J gene TRBJ2-7, with 9 bases aligning to TRBD1. This CDR3 is built from 16 residues. Germline CDR1 and CDR2: LNHNV and YYDKDF (reference sequence). The V and J ends lost 2 bases and 5 bases, in that order; junction bases with no gene match: 10. CDR3 sequence reads: CATSRQNRGLVDEQYF. CDR3 DNA sequence: TGTGCCACCAGCAGACAAAACAGGGGGCTTGTCGACGAGCAGTACTTC.

The chain links TRBV19 to TRBJ1-5; TRBD1 matches 7 bases. V lost 3 bases and J lost 1; bases outside the gene matches: 9. CDR1 and CDR2 (germline): LNHDA, SQIVND (reference sequence). The CDR3 sequence is 17 residues long. CDR3 in DNA: TGTGCCAGTAGTATTAGGAAAGGGGGCTCGAGCAATCAGCCCCAGCATTTT. This gives the protein CASSIRKGGSSNQPQHF.

J is TRBJ1-6 and V is TRBV30; tentatively, D is TRBD1 (6 bases). The CDR3 has 15 residues. Germline CDR1 is GTSNPN and CDR2 is SVGIG (reference sequence). Trimming removed 1 base from V and 10 bases from J, with 17 bases in between. DNA for the CDR3: TGTGCCTGGAGTGCGAACAGGGCCTTGGAGTCACCCCTCCACTTT. Protein product: CAWSANRALESPLHF. Based on the CDR3 plus reference TRBV30 and TRBJ1-6, the full variable domain is SQTIHQWPATLVQPVGSPLSLECTVEGTSNPNLYWYRQAAGRGLQLLFYSVGIGQISSEVPQNLSASRPQDRQFILSSKKLLLSDSGFYLCAWSANRALESPLHFGNGTRLTVT.

This clone showed up just once. The chain joins TRBV9 to TRBJ2-7; TRBD1 matches at 8 bases. The germline V gene has CDR1 SGDLS and CDR2 YYNGEE. The CDR3 has 15 residues. The trim removed 3 bases at V and 2 bases at J, leaving 7 bases unmatched. For the CDR3, the DNA is TGTGCCAGCAGCGCCTCGGGACAGGCAACCTACGAGCAGTACTTC. It translates to CASSASGQATYEQYF.

This clone was picked up a small number of times. The V gene is TRBV9, the J gene TRBJ2-3, with TRBD2 matching 14 bases. V was clipped by 3 bases and J by 6 bases; unmatched bases: 6. The CDR3 sequence is 16 residues long. Germline loops: CDR1 SGDLS, CDR2 YYNGEE. CDR3 amino acids: CASSAGLAGEGDTQYF. The CDR3 DNA follows: TGTGCCAGCAGCGCGGGACTAGCGGGAGAAGGGGATACGCAGTATTTT.

J is TRBJ1-2 and V is TRBV4-3, with TRBD1 as a possible D gene (6 bases). V lost 0 bases and J lost 7, with 12 bases in between. The CDR3 runs to 14 residues. Per germline, CDR1 LGHNA and CDR2 YSLEER. CDR3 loop: CASSQDRGTAGYTF. The CDR3 bases are TGCGCCAGCAGCCAAGACAGGGGAACGGCTGGCTACACCTTC.

This clone was recorded a few times. The chain's CDR3 is CASSPYLGEKLFF. The CDR3, as DNA: TGTGCCAGCAGCCCATACCTGGGCGAAAAACTGTTTTTT. The chain carries TRBV5-5 and TRBJ1-4, with D hard to call. Germline lookup yields CDR1 SGHKS and CDR2 YYEKEE (reference sequence). V was trimmed by 4 bases and J by 8 bases, leaving 12 bases between them. The CDR3 consists of 13 residues.

CDR3 residues: CASSKGGQGPTEAFF. Written as DNA, the CDR3 is TGTGCCAGTAGTAAGGGGGGGCAGGGACCCACTGAAGCTTTCTTT. The rearrangement links TRBV19 to TRBJ1-1; the D gene is possibly TRBD1 (6 bases). Trimming took off 4 bases at V and 4 bases at J, with 16 bases between the two ends. Germline values: CDR1 LNHDA, CDR2 SQIVND (reference sequence). The CDR3 runs 15 residues.

The chain carries TRBV2 and TRBJ1-1; D might be TRBD1 (6 bases). The CDR3 loop spans 13 amino acids. Germline V gives CDR1 SNHLY, CDR2 FYNNEI. V lost 7 bases to trimming and J lost 1 base, with 10 bases between them. CDR3 region: CASKGEWNTEAFF. The CDR3 DNA follows: TGTGCCAGCAAGGGGGAGTGGAACACTGAAGCTTTCTTT.

The J gene is TRBJ1-2, the V gene TRBV2; TRBD1 agrees at 10 bases. The germline CDR1 and CDR2 sequences are SNHLY and FYNNEI. Trimming at V came to 5 bases and at J to 4 bases, leaving 1 base not matched to a gene. The CDR3 length is 13 residues. In DNA form, the CDR3 reads TGTGCCAGCAGTCGGACAGGGGGCTATGGCTACACCTTC. Its protein product is CASSRTGGYGYTF.

V usage is TRBV5-1 and J usage is TRBJ2-7; 9 bases are a match to TRBD1. Looked up from germline, CDR1 is SGHRS and CDR2 is YFSETQ. The trim removed 3 bases at V and 2 bases at J, leaving 3 bases unmatched. The CDR3 has 14 amino acids. CDR3 nucleotides: TGCGCCAGCAGCTGGGGACAGGGAACCTACGAGCAGTACTTC. Amino acids: CASSWGQGTYEQYF.

This chain links TRBV30 with TRBJ2-3; perhaps TRBD2 as D (5 bases). The CDR3 spans 16 residues. V lost 0 bases, J lost 0 bases, and 13 bases lay in between. CDR1 and CDR2 (germline): GTSNPN, SVGIG (reference sequence). The CDR3 here is CAWSVRPGSSTDTQYF. The DNA for the CDR3 is TGTGCCTGGAGTGTACGTCCGGGATCAAGCACAGATACGCAGTATTTT.

This clone came up a few times. The chain joins TRBV6-6 to TRBJ1-1; D is unclear. The germline CDR1 and CDR2 sequences are MNHNY and SVGAGI (reference sequence). With 2 bases removed from V and 0 bases from J, the gap between germline ends came to 7 bases. The CDR3 extends over 14 amino acids. CDR3 nucleotides: TGTGCCAGCAGTTACAGGCGGGTGAACACTGAAGCTTTCTTT. It codes for CASSYRRVNTEAFF.

This sequence joins TRBV18 and TRBJ2-5; 8 nucleotides match TRBD1. There are 14 residues in the CDR3. Looked up from germline, CDR1 is KGHSH and CDR2 is LQKENI. V was pared by 2 bases and J by 5 bases, with 4 bases of the junction left unmatched. The DNA for the CDR3 is TGTGCCAGCTCACCAACAGGGGGAGGTGAGACCCAGTACTTC. Translation: CASSPTGGGETQYF.

This clone was seen only a few times. The chain uses TRBV5-1 and TRBJ1-1; D is perhaps TRBD1 (5 bases). V lost 0 bases and J 0 bases, leaving 9 bases between the germline ends. This CDR3 contains 15 residues. CDR1 and CDR2 from the germline V gene are SGHRS and YFSETQ. Here the CDR3 reads CASSLETAMNTEAFF. For the CDR3, the DNA is TGCGCCAGCAGCTTGGAGACAGCCATGAACACTGAAGCTTTCTTT.

The chain uses TRBV12-2 and TRBJ1-1; TRBD1, as called in the table, went unchecked against the DNA. TRBV12-2 is assigned pseudogene status. This CDR3 is built from 15 residues. CDR3 bases: TGTGCAAGTCGCTCCAGTCAGGCGAGCAACACTGAAGCTTTCTTT. Its translation is CASRSSQASNTEAFF.

This clone was recorded a few times. The genes are TRBV5-1 and TRBJ1-2, with TRBD1 identical over 7 bases. After removal of 0 bases from V and 2 bases from J, the junction contained 7 bases not matched to a gene. Germline V gene lookup returns CDR1 SGHRS and CDR2 YFSETQ. CDR3 length: 16 amino acids. The CDR3 DNA is TGCGCCAGCAGCTTGGATCCCTGGACAGGAAACTATGGCTACACCTTC. Its translation is CASSLDPWTGNYGYTF.